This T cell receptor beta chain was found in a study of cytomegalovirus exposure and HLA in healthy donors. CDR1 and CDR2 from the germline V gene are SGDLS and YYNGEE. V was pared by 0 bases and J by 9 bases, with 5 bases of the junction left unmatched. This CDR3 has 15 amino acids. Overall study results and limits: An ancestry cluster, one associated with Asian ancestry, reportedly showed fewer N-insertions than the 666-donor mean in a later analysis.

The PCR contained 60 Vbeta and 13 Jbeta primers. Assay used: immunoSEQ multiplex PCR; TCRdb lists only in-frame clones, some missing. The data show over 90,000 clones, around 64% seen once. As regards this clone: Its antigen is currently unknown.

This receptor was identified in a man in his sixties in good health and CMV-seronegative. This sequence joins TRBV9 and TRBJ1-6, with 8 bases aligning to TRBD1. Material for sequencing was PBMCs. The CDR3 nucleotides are TGTGCCAGCAGCGTAGCGACAGGGGAGGGTTCACCCCTCCACTTT. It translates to CASSVATGEGSPLHF.